The T cell receptor (beta chain) under discussion was sequenced for a study of blood T cell repertoires in COVID-19. Study as a whole: Samples representing acute and convalescent COVID-19 were sourced from the United States, Italy and Spain. T cells, B-cell-depleted T cells, or PBMCs provided the cDNA or gDNA that served as material.

The study assigned cohorts using participant-reported clinical history. In the authors' methods: It was from reference gene primer amplification that nucleated cell counts were estimated. Repertoires were generated with immunoSEQ multiplex PCR, while TCRdb's copy carries only in-frame clones and drops some. V and J calls and clone size are those listed in that table; D and trimming were worked out from the DNA. The data hold 300,000 or so clones, with around 90% observed a single time. This CDR3 comprises 13 residues. The ends were cut back, 6 bases at V and 4 bases at J, with 10 bases in the middle.

J is TRBJ2-1 and V is TRBV12-3 or TRBV12-4; D is unclear. The TCR originated in a woman aged 25 to 39 who had recovered from COVID-19. The sample taken for sequencing was PBMCs or T cells enriched from blood (not recorded which). The CDR3 loop is CASRPAGYNEQFF. The CDR3 bases are TGTGCCAGCAGACCCGCCGGGTACAATGAGCAGTTCTTC.